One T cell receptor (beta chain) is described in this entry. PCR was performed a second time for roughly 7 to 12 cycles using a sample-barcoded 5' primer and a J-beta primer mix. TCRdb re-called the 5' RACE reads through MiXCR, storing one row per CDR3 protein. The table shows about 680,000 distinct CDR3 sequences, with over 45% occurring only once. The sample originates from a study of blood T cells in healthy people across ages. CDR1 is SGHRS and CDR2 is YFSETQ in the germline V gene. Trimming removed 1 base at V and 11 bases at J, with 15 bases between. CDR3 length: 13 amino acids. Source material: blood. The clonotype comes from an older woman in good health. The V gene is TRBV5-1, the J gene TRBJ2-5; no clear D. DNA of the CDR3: TGCGCCAGCAGCTTGAGTCCCTCGAGAAGGCAGTACTTC. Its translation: CASSLSPSRRQYF.